This TCR beta chain appears in the sequencing data of a study of early T cells in non-severe SARS-CoV-2 infection. Overall study: Alpha and beta chains were unpaired, from unsorted whole-blood bulk RNA. General study points: A preference for anti-spike CD8 responses marked VDJdb matching, which missed private and CD4 specificities.

On this clonotype: Its antigen is not identified.

V was pared by 8 bases and J by 4 bases, with 9 bases of the junction left unmatched. This CDR3 region has 14 residues. Germline lookup yields CDR1 DFQATT and CDR2 SNEGSKA (reference sequence). Unique molecular identifier tags were affixed to discrete cDNA molecules. TCRdb ran MiXCR on the 5' RACE reads and lists one entry per CDR3 protein. The table includes around 80,000 distinct CDR3 sequences, 13% detected once. The receptor's source is an adult who was a healthcare worker with PCR-confirmed SARS-CoV-2 infection or an uninfected control (not recorded which). The J gene is TRBJ2-1, the V gene TRBV20-1, with 9 bases that match TRBD2. Sequences were obtained from whole blood. CDR3 sequence: CSKATSGAYNEQFF. CDR3 DNA: TGCAGTAAGGCGACTAGCGGTGCTTACAATGAGCAGTTCTTC.